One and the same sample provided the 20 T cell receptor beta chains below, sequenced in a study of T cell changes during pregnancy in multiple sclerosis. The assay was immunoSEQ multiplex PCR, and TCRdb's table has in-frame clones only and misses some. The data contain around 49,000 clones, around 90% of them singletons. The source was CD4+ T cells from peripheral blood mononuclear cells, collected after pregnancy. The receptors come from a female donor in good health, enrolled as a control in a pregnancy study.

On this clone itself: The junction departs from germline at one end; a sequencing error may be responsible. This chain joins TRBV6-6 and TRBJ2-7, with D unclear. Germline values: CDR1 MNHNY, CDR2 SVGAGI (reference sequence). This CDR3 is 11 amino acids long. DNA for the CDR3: TGTGCCAGCACTTACGAGAGGGAGCAGTACTTC. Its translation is CASTYEREQYF.

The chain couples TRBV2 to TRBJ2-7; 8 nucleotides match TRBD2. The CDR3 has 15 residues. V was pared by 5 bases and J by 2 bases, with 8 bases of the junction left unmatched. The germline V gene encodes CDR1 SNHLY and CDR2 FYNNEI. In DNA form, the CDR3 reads TGTGCCAGCAGTTCTCTAGCGGGTGATACCTACGAGCAGTACTTC. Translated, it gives CASSSLAGDTYEQYF. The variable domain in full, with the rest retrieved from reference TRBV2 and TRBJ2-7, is EPEVTQTPSHQVTQMGQEVILRCVPISNHLYFYWYRQILGQKVEFLVSFYNNEISEKSEIFDDQFSVERPDGSNFTLKIRSTKLEDSAMYFCASSSLAGDTYEQYFGPGTRLTVT.

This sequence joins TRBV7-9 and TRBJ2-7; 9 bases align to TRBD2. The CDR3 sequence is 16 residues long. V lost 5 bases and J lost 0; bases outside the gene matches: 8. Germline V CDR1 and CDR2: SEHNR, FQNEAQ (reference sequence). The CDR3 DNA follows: TGTGCCAGCAGCCCACCGGGAGCGGGAGGCTCCTACGAGCAGTACTTC. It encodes CASSPPGAGGSYEQYF.

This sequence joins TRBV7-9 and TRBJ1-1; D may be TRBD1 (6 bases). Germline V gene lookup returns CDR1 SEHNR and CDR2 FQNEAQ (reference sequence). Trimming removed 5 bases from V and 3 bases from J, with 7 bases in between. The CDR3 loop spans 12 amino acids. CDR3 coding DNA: TGTGCCAGCAGCCAGGGGCACACTGAAGCTTTCTTT. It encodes CASSQGHTEAFF.

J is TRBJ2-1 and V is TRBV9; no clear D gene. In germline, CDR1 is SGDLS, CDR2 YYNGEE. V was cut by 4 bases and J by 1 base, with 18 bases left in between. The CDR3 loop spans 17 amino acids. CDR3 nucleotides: TGTGCCAGCAGCCCCTACCAGGAACCTCTTTCCTACAATGAGCAGTTCTTC. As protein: CASSPYQEPLSYNEQFF.

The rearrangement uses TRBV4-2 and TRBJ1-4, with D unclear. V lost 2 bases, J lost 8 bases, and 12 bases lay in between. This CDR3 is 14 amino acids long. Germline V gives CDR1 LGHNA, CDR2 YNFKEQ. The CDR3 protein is CASSQSRRREKLFF. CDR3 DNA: TGTGCCAGCAGCCAATCTAGGAGGAGAGAAAAACTGTTTTTT.

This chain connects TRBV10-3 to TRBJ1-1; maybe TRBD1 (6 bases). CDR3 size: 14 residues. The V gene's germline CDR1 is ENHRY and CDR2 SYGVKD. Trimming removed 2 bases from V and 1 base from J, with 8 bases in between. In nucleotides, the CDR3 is TGTGCCATCAGTGAGGGGACACAGAACACTGAAGCTTTCTTT. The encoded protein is CAISEGTQNTEAFF.

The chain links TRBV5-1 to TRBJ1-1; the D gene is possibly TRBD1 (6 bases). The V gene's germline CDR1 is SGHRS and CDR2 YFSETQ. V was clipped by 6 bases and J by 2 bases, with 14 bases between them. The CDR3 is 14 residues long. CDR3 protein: CASTPIQGNTEAFF. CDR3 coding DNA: TGCGCCAGCACCCCCATACAGGGAAACACTGAAGCTTTCTTT.

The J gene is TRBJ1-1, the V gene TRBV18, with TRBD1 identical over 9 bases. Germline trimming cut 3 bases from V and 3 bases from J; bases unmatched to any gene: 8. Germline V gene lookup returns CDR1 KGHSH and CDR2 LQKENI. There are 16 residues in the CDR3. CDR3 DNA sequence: TGTGCCAGCTCACCCGGGACAGGGTTTATGGACACTGAAGCTTTCTTT. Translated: CASSPGTGFMDTEAFF.

The CDR3 here is CASSHRRENYGYTF. The CDR3 DNA reads TGTGCCAGTAGCCACAGGAGGGAGAACTATGGCTACACCTTC. The chain recombines TRBV19 with TRBJ1-2; D may be TRBD1 (5 bases). CDR1 is LNHDA, CDR2 SQIVND, per germline (reference sequence). V lost 6 bases and J lost 2, with 13 bases in between. This CDR3 spans 14 amino acids.

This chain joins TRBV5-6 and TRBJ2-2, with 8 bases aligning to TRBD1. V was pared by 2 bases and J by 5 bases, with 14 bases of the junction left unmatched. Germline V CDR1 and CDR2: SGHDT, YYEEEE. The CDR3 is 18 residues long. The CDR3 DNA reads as TGTGCCAGCAGCTTTCTCACCGGACAGGGACACGCAACCGGGGAGCTGTTTTTT. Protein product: CASSFLTGQGHATGELFF.

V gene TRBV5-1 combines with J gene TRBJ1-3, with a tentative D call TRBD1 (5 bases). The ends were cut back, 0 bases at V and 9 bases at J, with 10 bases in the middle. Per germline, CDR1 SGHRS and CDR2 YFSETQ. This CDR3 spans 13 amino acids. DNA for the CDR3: TGCGCCAGCAGCTTGGAATCGACAGCCACCATATATTTT. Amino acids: CASSLESTATIYF. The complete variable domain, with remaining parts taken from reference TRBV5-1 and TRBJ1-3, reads KAGVTQTPRYLIKTRGQQVTLSCSPISGHRSVSWYQQTPGQGLQFLFEYFSETQRNKGNFPGRFSGRQFSNSRSEMNVSTLELGDSALYLCASSLESTATIYFGEGSWLTVV.

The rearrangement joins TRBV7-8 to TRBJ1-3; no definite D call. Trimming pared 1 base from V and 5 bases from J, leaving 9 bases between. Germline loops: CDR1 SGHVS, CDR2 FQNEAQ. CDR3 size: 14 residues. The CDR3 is CASSLVSVRNTIYF. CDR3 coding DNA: TGTGCCAGCAGCTTAGTTTCAGTAAGAAACACCATATATTTT.

CDR3 region: CASSQVRGRFINEQFF. The DNA for the CDR3 is TGCGCCAGCAGCCAAGTTCGCGGGAGGTTCATCAATGAGCAGTTCTTC. The genes are TRBV4-1 and TRBJ2-1; 8 bases fit TRBD2. In germline, CDR1 is MGHRA, CDR2 YSYEKL. This CDR3 is 16 amino acids long. Trimming cost V 1 base and J 6 bases; bases outside gene matches: 8.

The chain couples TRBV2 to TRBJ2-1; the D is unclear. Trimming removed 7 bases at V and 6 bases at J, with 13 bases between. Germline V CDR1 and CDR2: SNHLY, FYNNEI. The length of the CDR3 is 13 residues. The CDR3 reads CASTLGPPNEQFF. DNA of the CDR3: TGTGCCAGCACCCTGGGCCCTCCCAATGAGCAGTTCTTC.

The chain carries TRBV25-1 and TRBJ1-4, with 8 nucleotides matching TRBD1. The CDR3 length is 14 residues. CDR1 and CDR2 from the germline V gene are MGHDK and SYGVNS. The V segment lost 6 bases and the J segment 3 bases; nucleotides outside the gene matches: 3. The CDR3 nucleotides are TGTGCCAGCAGGGGGGACAGGTCTAATGAAAAACTGTTTTTT. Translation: CASRGDRSNEKLFF.

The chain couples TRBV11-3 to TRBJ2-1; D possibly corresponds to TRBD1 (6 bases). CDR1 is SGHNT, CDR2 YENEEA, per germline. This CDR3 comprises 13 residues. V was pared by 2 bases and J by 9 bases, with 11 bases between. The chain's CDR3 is CASSLQGLGEQFF. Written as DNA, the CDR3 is TGTGCCAGCAGCTTACAGGGGCTGGGTGAGCAGTTCTTC.

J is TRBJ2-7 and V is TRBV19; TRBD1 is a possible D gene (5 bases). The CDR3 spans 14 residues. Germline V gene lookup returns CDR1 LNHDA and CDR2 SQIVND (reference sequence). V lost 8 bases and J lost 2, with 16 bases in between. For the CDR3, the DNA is TGTGCCAGTTCAGGTGTCAGGGATACCTACGAGCAGTACTTC. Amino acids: CASSGVRDTYEQYF.

The DNA of the CDR3 is TGTGCCAGTAATGTAGCTCGCTCTGGAAACACCATATATTTT. Its protein is CASNVARSGNTIYF. This chain connects TRBV19 to TRBJ1-3; D remains unclear. Trimming removed 7 bases from V and 0 bases from J, with 10 bases in between. Per the germline V gene, CDR1 is LNHDA and CDR2 is SQIVND (reference sequence). This CDR3 region has 14 residues. Together with reference TRBV19 and TRBJ1-3, the CDR3 gives the full variable domain: DGGITQSPKYLFRKEGQNVTLSCEQNLNHDAMYWYRQDPGQGLRLIYYSQIVNDFQKGDIAEGYSVSREKKESFPLTVTSAQKNPTAFYLCASNVARSGNTIYFGEGSWLTVV.

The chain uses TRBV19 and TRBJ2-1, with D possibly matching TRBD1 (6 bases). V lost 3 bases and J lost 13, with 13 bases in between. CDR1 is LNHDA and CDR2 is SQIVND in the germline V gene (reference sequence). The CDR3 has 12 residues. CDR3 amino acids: CASSIGRGFQFF. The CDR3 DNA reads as TGTGCCAGTAGTATCGGCAGGGGTTTTCAGTTCTTC.